Detailed here is one TCR beta chain. This entry belongs to a study of blood T cell repertoires in COVID-19. Study information: Specimens from acute and convalescent COVID-19 originated in the United States, Italy and Spain. Sample material is recorded as cDNA or gDNA derived from T cells, B-cell-depleted T cells, or PBMCs.

Per the study methods: It was from reference gene primer amplification that nucleated cell counts were estimated. Measured with immunoSEQ multiplex PCR; TCRdb has only the in-frame clones, and not every one. V and J calls and clone size are copied from that table; D and trimming were computed from the DNA. The data hold more than 110,000 clones, with under 80% observed a single time. Germline values: CDR1 MNHEY, CDR2 SVGEGT. The germline V and J ends were trimmed by 4 bases and 2 bases, with 11 bases remaining between them. The CDR3 sequence is 14 residues long. Input material: peripheral blood. The chain carries TRBV6-2 or TRBV6-3 and TRBJ2-5; D unclear. The receptor comes from a man at least 80 years old with acute or convalescent COVID-19. The CDR3 reads CASSSSAYQETQYF. The DNA of the CDR3 is TGTGCCAGCAGTTCCTCAGCGTATCAAGAGACCCAGTACTTC.